Detailed here is one T cell receptor (beta chain). Its specificity is not known. These data belong to a study of blood T cells in healthy people across ages. Whole-study findings and limits: Investigators viewed diversity estimates from one million T cells as underestimates, the study reported.

A second PCR, run for roughly 7 to 12 cycles, used a sample-barcoded 5' primer plus a J-beta primer mix. TCRdb ran MiXCR on the 5' RACE reads and lists one entry per CDR3 protein. This sample yields around 780,000 distinct CDR3 sequences, of which under 30% are seen a single time; about 3% belongs to the top ten. These data are also associated with another study on T cells of mothers and their children. As that study records: Second-PCR amplification with M1S added sample barcodes and 2-4 random nucleotides.

The TCR comes from a boy aged 10-17 years in good health. Sequences were obtained from blood.

CDR3: CAIRGTDGTNEKLFF. CDR3 nucleotide sequence: TGTGCCATCAGGGGGACCGACGGAACTAATGAAAAACTGTTTTTT. This rearrangement joins TRBV10-3 to TRBJ1-4; a possible D gene is TRBD1 (5 bases). V dropped 6 bases and J dropped 1 base, with 12 bases sitting between them. CDR3 size: 15 residues. Looked up from germline, CDR1 is ENHRY and CDR2 is SYGVKD.